This T cell receptor beta chain was observed in a study of blood T cell repertoires in COVID-19. At the level of the study: Sample material is recorded as cDNA or gDNA derived from T cells, B-cell-depleted T cells, or PBMCs.

The data were produced by immunoSEQ multiplex PCR, yet TCRdb's version contains in-frame clones alone and is incomplete. The sample records about 270,000 clones, about nine tenths being singletons. Assignments of participants to cohorts depended upon their own reported clinical history. V lost 2 bases to trimming and J lost 7 bases; unmatched junction nucleotides: 8. The germline V gene has CDR1 MNHNS and CDR2 SASEGT. This CDR3 contains 15 residues. This clonotype originated in a young woman with acute COVID-19. The specimen sequenced was PBMCs or T cells enriched from blood (not recorded which). V is TRBV6-1 and J is TRBJ1-5; TRBD1 matches at 7 bases. CDR3 loop: CASSELGGRGQPQHF. The CDR3 DNA is TGTGCCAGCAGTGAACTAGGGGGCCGGGGGCAGCCCCAGCATTTT.